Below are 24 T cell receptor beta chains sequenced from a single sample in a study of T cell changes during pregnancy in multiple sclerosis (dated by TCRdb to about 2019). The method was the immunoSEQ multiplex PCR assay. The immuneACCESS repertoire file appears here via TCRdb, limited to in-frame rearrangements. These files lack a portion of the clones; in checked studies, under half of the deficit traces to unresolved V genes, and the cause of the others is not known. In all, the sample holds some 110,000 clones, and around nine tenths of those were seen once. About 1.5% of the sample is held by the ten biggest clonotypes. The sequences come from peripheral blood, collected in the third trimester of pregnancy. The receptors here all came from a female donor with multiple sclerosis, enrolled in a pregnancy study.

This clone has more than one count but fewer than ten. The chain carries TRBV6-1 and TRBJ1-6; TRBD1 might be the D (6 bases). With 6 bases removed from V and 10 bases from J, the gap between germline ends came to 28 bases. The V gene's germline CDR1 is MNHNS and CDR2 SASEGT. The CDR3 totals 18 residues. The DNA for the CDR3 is TGTGCCAGCAGCGAACCGTGGGGCAGGGGAAGTTTGGAATCACCCCTCCACTTT. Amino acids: CASSEPWGRGSLESPLHF.

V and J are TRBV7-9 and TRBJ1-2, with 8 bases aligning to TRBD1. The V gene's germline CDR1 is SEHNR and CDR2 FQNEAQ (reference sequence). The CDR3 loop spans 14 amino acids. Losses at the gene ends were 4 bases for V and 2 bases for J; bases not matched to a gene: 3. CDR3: CASSSGQENYGYTF. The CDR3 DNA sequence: TGTGCCAGCAGCTCGGGACAGGAGAACTATGGCTACACCTTC.

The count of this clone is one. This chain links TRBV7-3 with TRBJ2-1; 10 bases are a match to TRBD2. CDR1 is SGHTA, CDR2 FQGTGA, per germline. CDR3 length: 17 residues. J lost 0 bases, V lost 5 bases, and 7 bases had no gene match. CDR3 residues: CASSQTSGWTSYNEQFF. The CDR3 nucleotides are TGTGCCAGCAGCCAGACTAGCGGGTGGACCTCCTACAATGAGCAGTTCTTC.

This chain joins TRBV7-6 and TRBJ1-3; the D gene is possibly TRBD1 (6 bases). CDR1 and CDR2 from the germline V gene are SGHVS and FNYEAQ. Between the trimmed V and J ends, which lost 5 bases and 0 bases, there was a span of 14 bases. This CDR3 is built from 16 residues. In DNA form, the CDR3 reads TGTGCCAGCAGCCAACGTAGGGACAACTCTGGAAACACCATATATTTT. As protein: CASSQRRDNSGNTIYF.

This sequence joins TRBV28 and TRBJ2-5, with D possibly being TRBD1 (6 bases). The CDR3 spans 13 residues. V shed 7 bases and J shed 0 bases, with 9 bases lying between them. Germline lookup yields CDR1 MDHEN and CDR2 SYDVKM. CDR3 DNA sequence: TGTGCCAGCACCCAGGGGTACCAAGAGACCCAGTACTTC. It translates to CASTQGYQETQYF.

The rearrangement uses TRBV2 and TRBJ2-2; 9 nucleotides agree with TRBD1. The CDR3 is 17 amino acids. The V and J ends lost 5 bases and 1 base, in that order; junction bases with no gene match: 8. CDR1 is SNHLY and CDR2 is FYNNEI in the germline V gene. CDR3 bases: TGTGCCAGCAGTCCCCTCCAGGACAGGGGGAACACCGGGGAGCTGTTTTTT. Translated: CASSPLQDRGNTGELFF. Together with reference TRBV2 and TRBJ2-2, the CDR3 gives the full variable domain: EPEVTQTPSHQVTQMGQEVILRCVPISNHLYFYWYRQILGQKVEFLVSFYNNEISEKSEIFDDQFSVERPDGSNFTLKIRSTKLEDSAMYFCASSPLQDRGNTGELFFGEGSRLTVL.

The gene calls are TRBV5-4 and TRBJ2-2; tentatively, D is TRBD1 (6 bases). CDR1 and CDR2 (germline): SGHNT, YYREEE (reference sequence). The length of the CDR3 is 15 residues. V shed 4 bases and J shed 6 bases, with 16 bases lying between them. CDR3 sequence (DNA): TGTGCCAGCAGCCCAACCACAGGGTCGCCCGGGGAGCTGTTTTTT. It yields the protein CASSPTTGSPGELFF.

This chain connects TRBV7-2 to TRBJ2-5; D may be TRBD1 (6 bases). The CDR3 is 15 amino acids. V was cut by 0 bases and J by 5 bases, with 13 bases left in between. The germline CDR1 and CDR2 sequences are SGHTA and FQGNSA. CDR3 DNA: TGTGCCAGCAGCTTAGCGGACAGTAACTGGGAGACCCAGTACTTC. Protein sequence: CASSLADSNWETQYF.

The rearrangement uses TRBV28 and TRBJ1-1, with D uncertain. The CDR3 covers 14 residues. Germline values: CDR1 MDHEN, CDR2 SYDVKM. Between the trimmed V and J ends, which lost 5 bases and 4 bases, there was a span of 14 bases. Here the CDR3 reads CASSPLGGVTEAFF. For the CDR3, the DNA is TGTGCCAGCAGTCCTTTAGGAGGAGTCACTGAAGCTTTCTTT.

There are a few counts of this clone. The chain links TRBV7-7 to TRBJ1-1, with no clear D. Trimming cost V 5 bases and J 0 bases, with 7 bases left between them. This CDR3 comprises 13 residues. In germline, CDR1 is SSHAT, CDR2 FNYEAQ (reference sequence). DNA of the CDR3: TGTGCCAGCAGCCCTGCGATGAACACTGAAGCTTTCTTT. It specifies CASSPAMNTEAFF. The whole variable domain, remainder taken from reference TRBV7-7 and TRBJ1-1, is GAGVSQSPRYKVTKRGQDVTLRCDPISSHATLYWYQQALGQGPEFLTYFNYEAQPDKSGLPSDRFSAERPEGSISTLTIQRTEQRDSAMYRCASSPAMNTEAFFGQGTRLTVV.

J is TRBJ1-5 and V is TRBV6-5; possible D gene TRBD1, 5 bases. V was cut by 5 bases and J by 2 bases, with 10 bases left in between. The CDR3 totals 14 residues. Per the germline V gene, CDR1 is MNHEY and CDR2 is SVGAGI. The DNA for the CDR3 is TGTGCCAGCAGTCGACTGACAGGCAATCAGCCCCAGCATTTT. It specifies CASSRLTGNQPQHF.

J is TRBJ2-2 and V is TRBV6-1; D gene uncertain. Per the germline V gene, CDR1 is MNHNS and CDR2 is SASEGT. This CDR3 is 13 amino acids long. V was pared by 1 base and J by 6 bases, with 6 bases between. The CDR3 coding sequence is TGTGCCAGCAGTGAAGTGCAGGCCGGGGAGCTGTTTTTT. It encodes CASSEVQAGELFF.

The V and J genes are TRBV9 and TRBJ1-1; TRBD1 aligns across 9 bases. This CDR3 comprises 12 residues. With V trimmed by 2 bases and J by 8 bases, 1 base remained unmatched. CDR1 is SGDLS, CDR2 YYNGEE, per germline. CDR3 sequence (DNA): TGTGCCAGCAGCGTGGGGACAGGGGAAGCTTTCTTT. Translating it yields CASSVGTGEAFF.

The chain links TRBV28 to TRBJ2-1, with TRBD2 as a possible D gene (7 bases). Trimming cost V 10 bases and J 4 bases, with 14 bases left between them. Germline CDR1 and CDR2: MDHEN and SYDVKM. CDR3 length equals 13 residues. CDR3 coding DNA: TGTGCCACCCAGAGGGGGGGTTACAATGAGCAGTTCTTC. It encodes CATQRGGYNEQFF.

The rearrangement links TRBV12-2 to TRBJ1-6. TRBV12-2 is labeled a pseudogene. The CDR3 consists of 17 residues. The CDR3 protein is CASRSSPGRSYNSPLHF. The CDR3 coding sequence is TGTGCAAGTCGCTCTAGCCCGGGCCGCTCCTATAATTCACCCCTCCACTTT.

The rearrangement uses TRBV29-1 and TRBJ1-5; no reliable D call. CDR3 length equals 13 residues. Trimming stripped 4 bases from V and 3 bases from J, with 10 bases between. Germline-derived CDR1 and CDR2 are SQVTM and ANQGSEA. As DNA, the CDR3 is TGCAGCGTTGGTTTGCAGGCCAATCAGCCCCAGCATTTT. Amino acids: CSVGLQANQPQHF.

This CDR3 is CASSLGSAGGSNEQFF. In nucleotides, the CDR3 is TGTGCCAGCAGCTTAGGGTCGGCAGGGGGGTCCAATGAGCAGTTCTTC. V is TRBV7-3 and J is TRBJ2-1, with D possibly TRBD1 on 7 matching bases. Germline assignment: CDR1 SGHTA and CDR2 FQGTGA. CDR3 length: 16 amino acids. The V gene lost 2 bases and the J gene lost 6 bases, with 17 bases spanning the gap.

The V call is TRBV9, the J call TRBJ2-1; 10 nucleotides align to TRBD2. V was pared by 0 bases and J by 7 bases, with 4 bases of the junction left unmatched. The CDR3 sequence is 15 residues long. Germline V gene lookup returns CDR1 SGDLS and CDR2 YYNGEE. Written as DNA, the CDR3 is TGTGCCAGCAGCGTAGGCAGCGGGAGGGGGAATGAGCAGTTCTTC. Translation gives CASSVGSGRGNEQFF.

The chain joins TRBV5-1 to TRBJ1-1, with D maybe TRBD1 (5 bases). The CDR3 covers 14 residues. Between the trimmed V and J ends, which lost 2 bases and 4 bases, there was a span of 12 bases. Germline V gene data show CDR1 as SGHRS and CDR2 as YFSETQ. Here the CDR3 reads CASSFGGESTEAFF. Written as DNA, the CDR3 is TGCGCCAGCAGCTTTGGGGGGGAGAGCACTGAAGCTTTCTTT.

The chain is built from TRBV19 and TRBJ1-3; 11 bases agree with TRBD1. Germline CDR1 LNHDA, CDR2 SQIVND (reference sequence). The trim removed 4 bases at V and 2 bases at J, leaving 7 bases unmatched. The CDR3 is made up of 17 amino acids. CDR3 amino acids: CASSTRTGGAAGNTIYF. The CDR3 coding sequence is TGTGCCAGTAGTACCCGGACAGGGGGCGCAGCTGGAAACACCATATATTTT.

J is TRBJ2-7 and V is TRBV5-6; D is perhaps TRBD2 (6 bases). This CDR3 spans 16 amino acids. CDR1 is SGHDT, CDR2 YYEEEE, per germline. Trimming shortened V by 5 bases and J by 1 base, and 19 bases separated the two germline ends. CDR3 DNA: TGTGCCAGCAGTTTACCCACGGGACTGCCGTCCTACGAGCAGTACTTC. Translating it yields CASSLPTGLPSYEQYF.

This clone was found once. In DNA, the CDR3 is TGTGCCTGGAGTGTCGGGACTAGCGGGGCCGGGGAGCTGTTTTTT. This codes for CAWSVGTSGAGELFF. The V gene is TRBV30, the J gene TRBJ2-2, with 13 nucleotides matching TRBD2. With V trimmed by 0 bases and J by 6 bases, 1 base remained unmatched. The CDR3 runs 15 residues. The germline V gene has CDR1 GTSNPN and CDR2 SVGIG (reference sequence).

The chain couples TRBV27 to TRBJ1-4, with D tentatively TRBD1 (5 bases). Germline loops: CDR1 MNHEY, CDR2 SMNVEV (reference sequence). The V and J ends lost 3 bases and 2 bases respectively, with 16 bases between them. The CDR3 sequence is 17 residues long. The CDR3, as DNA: TGTGCCAGCAGTTTCAGACAGAGTGGGTCGACTAATGAAAAACTGTTTTTT. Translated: CASSFRQSGSTNEKLFF.

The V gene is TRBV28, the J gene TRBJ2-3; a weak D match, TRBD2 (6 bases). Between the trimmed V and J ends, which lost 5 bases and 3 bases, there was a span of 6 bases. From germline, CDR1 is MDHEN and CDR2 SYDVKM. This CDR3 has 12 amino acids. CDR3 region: CASSRETDTQYF. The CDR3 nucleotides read TGTGCCAGCAGTCGGGAGACAGATACGCAGTATTTT.